Included here is one T cell receptor (beta chain) sequence, with context. It has no known antigen specificity. Per-base quality was not reported, and no clone a single base away is much larger than it. Collaborating institutions collected whole blood in K2EDTA tubes following their own protocols. For TCRbeta analysis, collaborator samples were shipped as frozen whole blood, as isolated PBMCs, or as DNA extracted from either sample type. The sample originates from a study of blood T cell repertoires in COVID-19 (dated by TCRdb to the early 2020s). About the study as a whole: The collaborator samples originated in the United States, Italy and Spain and spanned the acute and convalescent phases of COVID-19. The material from the prospective study consisted of cDNA or gDNA derived from T cells, B-cell-depleted T cells, or PBMCs. Subjects who had been exposed to COVID-19, were actively infected with it, or had recovered from it provided the deeply sampled blood TCRbeta repertoires that made up the dataset. A freely available public database, intended as a resource for researchers studying the immune response to SARS-CoV-2, is where the repertoires were released. Samples came from the ongoing ImmuneRACE study (first 160 participants) plus 1,254 subjects from 6 global collaborators. The sample metadata nearly always contained a de-identified subject ID, COVID-19 status, age in years and sex. Where HLA class I and class II types were available, the types were taken from metadata supplied by the sample provider, not from assay-based typing.

Summary of the overall study and its limitations: Clinical and demographic metadata were provided uncurated, with the amount varying by source and participant.

Reading the germline V gene gives CDR1 MRHNA and CDR2 SNTAGT. The germline V end is reduced by 5 bases and the J end by 7 bases; junction bases left unmatched: 4. The CDR3 numbers 13 residues from cysteine through phenylalanine. The DNA shown is the 39-base CDR3, in frame from base 1. TCRbeta CDR3 regions were amplified from genomic DNA using the immunoSEQ Assay, a bias-controlled multiplex PCR. For the original study's pipeline: Nucleated cell counts per sample were estimated from amplification of reference gene primers within the assay. To quantify the absolute abundance of each unique TCRbeta CDR3 rearrangement, sequence reads were collapsed and filtered. For each sample, productive Simpson clonality was calculated by taking the square root of Simpson's diversity index across productive rearrangements. This immuneACCESS table, as held by TCRdb, lists in-frame sequences with V and J called but not all clones. Of the missing ones, under half trace to an unresolved V gene in checked studies; the others have no known cause. V and J calls and clone size are those listed in that table; D and trimming were worked out from the DNA. Present in this sample are 70,000 or so clones, 70% to 80% of which were seen just once. 15% to 19% of the sample lies in the top ten.

This chain is built from TRBV6-4 and TRBJ1-5; 8 bases in the middle match TRBD1. The specimen sequenced was peripheral blood. The clonotype originates from a human donor in a cohort sampled during active COVID-19. This receptor carries the CDR3 CASSRDRTQPQHF. The DNA is as follows: TGTGCCAGCAGTCGGGACAGGACACAGCCCCAGCATTTT.